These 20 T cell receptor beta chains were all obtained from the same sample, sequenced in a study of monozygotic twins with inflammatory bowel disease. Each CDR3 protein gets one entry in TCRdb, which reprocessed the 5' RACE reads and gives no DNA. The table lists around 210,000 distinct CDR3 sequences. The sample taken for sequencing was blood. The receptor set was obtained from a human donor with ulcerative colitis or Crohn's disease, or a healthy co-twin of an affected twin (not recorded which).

The CDR3 here is CASSPPAGQGSGKTREQFF. V and J are TRBV25-1 and TRBJ2-1; there is no DNA to check the TCRdb D call of TRBD1. The CDR3 covers 19 residues. The V gene's germline CDR1 is MGHDK and CDR2 SYGVNS.

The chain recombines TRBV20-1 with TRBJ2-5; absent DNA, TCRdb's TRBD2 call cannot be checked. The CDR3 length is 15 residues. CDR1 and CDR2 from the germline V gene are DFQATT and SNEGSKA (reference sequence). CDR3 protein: CSADTGASFPETQYF.

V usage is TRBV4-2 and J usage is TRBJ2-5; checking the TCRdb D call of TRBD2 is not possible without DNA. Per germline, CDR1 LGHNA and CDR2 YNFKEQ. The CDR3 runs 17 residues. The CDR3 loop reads CASSQDLASGSRETQYF.

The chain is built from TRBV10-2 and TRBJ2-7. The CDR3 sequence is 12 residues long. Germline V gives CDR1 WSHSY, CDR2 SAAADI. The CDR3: CASRQGRHEQYF.

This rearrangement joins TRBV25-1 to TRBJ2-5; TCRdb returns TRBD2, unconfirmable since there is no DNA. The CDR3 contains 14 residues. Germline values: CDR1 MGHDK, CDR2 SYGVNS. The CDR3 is CASSLAGGLETQYF.

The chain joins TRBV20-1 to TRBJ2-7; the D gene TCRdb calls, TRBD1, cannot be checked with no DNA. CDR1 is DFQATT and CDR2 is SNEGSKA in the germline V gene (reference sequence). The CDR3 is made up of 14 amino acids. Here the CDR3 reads CSARSSTDQYEQYF.

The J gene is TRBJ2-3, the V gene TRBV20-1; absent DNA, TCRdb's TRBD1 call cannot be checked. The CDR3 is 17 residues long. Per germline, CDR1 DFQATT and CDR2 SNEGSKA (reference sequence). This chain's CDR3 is CSAHRGGAATSTDTQYF.

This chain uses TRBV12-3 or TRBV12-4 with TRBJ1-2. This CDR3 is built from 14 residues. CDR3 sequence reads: CASSFDFRVDGYTF.

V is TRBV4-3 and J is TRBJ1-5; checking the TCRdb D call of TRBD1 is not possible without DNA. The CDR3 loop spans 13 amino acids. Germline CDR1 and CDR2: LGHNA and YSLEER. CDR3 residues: CASSQEGGQPQHF.

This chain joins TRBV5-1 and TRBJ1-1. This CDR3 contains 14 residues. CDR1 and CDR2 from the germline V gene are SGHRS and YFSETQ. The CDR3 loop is CASSLAYRTDEAFF.

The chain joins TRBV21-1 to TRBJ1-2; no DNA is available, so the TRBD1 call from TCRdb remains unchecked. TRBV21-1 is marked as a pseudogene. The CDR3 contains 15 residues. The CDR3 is CASSLNRAANYGYTF.

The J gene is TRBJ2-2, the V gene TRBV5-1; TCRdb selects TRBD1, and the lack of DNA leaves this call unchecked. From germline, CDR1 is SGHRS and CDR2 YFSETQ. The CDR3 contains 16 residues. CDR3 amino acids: CASSLDGTGSTGELFF.

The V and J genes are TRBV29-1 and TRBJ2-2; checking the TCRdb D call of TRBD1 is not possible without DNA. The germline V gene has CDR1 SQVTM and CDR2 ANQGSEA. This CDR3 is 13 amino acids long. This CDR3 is CSGQGANTGELFF.

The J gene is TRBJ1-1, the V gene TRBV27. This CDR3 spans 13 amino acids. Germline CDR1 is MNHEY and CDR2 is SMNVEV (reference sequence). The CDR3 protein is CASSWGTTHEAFF.

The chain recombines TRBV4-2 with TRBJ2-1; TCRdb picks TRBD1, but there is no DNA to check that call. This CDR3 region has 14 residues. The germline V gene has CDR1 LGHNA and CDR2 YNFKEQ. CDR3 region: CASSQDRAGDEQFF.

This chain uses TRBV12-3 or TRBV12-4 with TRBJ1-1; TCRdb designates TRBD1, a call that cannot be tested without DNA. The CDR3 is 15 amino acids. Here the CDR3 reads CASNHPTGADTEAFF.

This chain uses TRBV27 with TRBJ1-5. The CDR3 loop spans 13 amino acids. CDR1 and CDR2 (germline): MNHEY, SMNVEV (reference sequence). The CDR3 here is CASSKAGNQPQHF.

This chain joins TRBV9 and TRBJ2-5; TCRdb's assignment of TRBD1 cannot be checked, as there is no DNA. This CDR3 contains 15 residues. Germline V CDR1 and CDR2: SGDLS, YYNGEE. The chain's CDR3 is CASSPRLGQHGGQYF.

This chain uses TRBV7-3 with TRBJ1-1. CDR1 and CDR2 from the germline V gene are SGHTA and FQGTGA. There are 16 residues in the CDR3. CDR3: CASSLGPGSSNTEAFF.

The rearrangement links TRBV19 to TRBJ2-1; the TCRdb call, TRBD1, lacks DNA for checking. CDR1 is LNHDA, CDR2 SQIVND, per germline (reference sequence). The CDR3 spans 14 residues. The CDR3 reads CASSTSGGYGEQFF.